This T cell receptor beta chain was sequenced for a study of cytomegalovirus exposure and HLA in healthy donors (dated by TCRdb to about 2017). Study-level background: An earlier analysis of approximately 550 of the donors reported roughly 270 Gb of sequence data and roughly 100 million unique TCR beta sequences from 150 million to 200 million T cells. Roughly 320 gigabases of sequencing data and approximately 92 million unique TCR sequences made up an early release that covered some 640 HLA-typed donors. The number of typed donors differed by locus: 629-630 for A, B, C, DRB1 and DQB1; approximately 520 for DQA1; 600 to 610 for DPA1; and 400 to 480 for DPB1. An earlier analysis of 587 of the donors applied high-throughput TCR beta sequencing to assess whether each TCR beta V gene segment acted as functional or pseudogenic. Among about 360 genotyped donors of the cohort, an average of approximately 240,000 unique TCR beta nucleotide sequences were sequenced per donor, around 20% of them non-productive. Using immunosequencing, the study profiled T cell repertoires from fewer than 700 subjects and related those repertoires to cytomegalovirus serostatus. Four to six DR-DQ haplotypes were handled as single units for association and clustering, since linkage in the cohort was strong. Besides the first cohort of 500 to 700 subjects, a separate validation cohort made up of roughly 120 different subjects was used. HLA typing included class I and class II loci at four-digit resolution. Genome-wide SNP genotypes for about 55% of the roughly 670 donors were used in a later genetic analysis, which treated that subset as a discovery cohort. Every discovery cohort repertoire had been produced on one sequencing platform. The study aimed to test whether signatures of past pathogen exposure could be identified by cataloging public T cell receptors. Of the 398 genotyped donors, more than 75% were placed in the genetic ancestry cluster associated with self-reported Caucasian donors. In the later analysis, no new phenotypic data were used to find candidate immune exposures; instead, reliance was placed on TCR beta sequences and their occurrence across donors. Alongside the repertoire data, information on donor age, sex, ethnicity and CMV serostatus was compiled. To predict cytomegalovirus infection status, the study combined high-throughput TCR immunosequencing, statistical association of individual TCRs with disease status, and machine learning. A later analysis re-analyzed previously published TCR beta repertoires from 500 to 700 donors and added high-resolution HLA genotyping to study TCR occurrence patterns.

About this clone itself: The antigen it binds to is not known. No base quality values were provided; no much bigger clone lies one nucleotide off.

What the authors observed across the whole study: The cohort was sequenced for TCR beta chains only, and without alpha or paired-chain data the features that could be detected were limited. An earlier analysis of approximately 570 of the donors showed that most TCR beta V segments appeared in productive rearrangements either about 87% or about 30% of the time, which broadly matched IMGT annotations. In both the original and validation cohorts, the classifier was reported to diagnose cytomegalovirus status with high specificity and sensitivity. V-gene and J-gene trimming of TCR beta chains was associated with a missense DCLRE1C variant in a later genetic analysis, and the association was replicated in an independent cohort. Because some donors lacked HLA typing at each locus, the association tests relied only on the typed subset. Across donors, most TCR sequences were observed very rarely, whereas some public TCRs were present in many individuals. Strong co-occurrence of HLA alleles, especially DR and DQ, made assigning TCR associations to individual alleles difficult. According to a later analysis, parvovirus B19, influenza, CMV and Epstein-Barr virus appeared linked to several top co-occurrence clusters. Correlated functional status among segregating V segments might be attributable to linkage disequilibrium, but an unknown experimental factor could not be ruled out. Immune exposure information for the cohort was limited to CMV serostatus. Presence/absence analyses assumed roughly uniform sequencing depth across donors, an assumption that may not hold. A further reported finding was that TCR beta sequences accurately predicted the HLA-A and HLA-B alleles for most subjects in the first cohort. The earlier analysis of 450 to 700 of the donors excluded some 15 rarely observed V segments, including chromosome 9 orphons, because counts were too low. A later genetic analysis reported fewer N-insertions in productive TCRs among donors in an Asian-associated ancestry cluster than the roughly 650-donor mean. A later analysis found that TCR association rates varied across HLA loci, with DRB1 alleles showing the most associated TCRs and HLA-C alleles the fewest. The authors suggested that the approach could potentially be generalized to other disease states and immunological phenotypes. A later analysis associated about 17,000 TCR beta sequences with specific HLA alleles at a false discovery rate of 0.05. Compared with equally common non-associated chains, HLA-associated TCR beta chains in a later analysis were more clonally expanded and had lower generation probabilities. A group of highly shared sequence variants was considered likely to be a technical artifact of the sequencing pipeline. Most CMV-associated TCR beta chains appeared to be HLA-restricted in a later analysis, and the HLA associations seemed to be driven largely by CMV exposure. In the study, approximately 160 TCR beta chains were listed as associated with cytomegalovirus. In vitro tests confirmed that a few of the cytomegalovirus-associated TCR beta chains recognize cytomegalovirus antigens.

Library prep was done by the immunoSEQ multiplex PCR assay. A mixture of 60 forward primers for TCR Vbeta segments and 13 reverse primers for TCR Jbeta segments was used in the multiplex PCR. Amplification of the CDR3 region of rearranged TCR beta genes was performed with a multiplex PCR assay on genomic DNA. Amplified TCR beta libraries were sequenced as 87-base-pair reads on the Illumina HiSeq System. In the authors' own workflow: Across the 670 or so repertoires, a later analysis counted approximately 83 million unique TCR beta chains, approximately 12 million of which were shared by at least two donors. Raw reads were error-corrected and collapsed into unique sequences by a nearest-neighbor algorithm in which closely related sequences were merged to remove PCR and sequencing errors. CDR3 sequences were aligned to IMGT reference sequences to assign V, D and J gene segments. Each retained sequence needed at least a six-nucleotide match to both a V gene segment and a J gene segment. A rearrangement was called productive if the CDR3 had no stop codons and remained in frame with V and J, and every other rearrangement was called non-productive. CDR3 was defined by IMGT convention, running from the second conserved V-encoded cysteine to the conserved J-encoded phenylalanine. The earlier analysis of around 640 of the donors excluded sequences that lacked an unambiguous match to a single V gene segment. An earlier analysis of fewer than 650 of the donors classified V segments as functional when productive rearrangements were above 56.7% and as segregating when the standard deviation between donors was above 5%. A statistical classification framework was developed to diagnose cytomegalovirus status using the catalog of TCR beta chain sequences. In a later analysis, TCR nucleotide sequences were compared against IMGT/GENE-DB human TR gene sequences so that V and J genes could be assigned. Using the TCRdist pipeline, a later analysis assigned CDR3 sequences along with most-parsimonious VDJ recombination scenarios. In a later analysis, every TCR beta chain was defined by the combination of its CDR3 amino acid sequence and its V-gene family, and reads without a unique V-gene family were dropped. As a way to deal with suspected cross-contamination and a sequencing artifact, a later analysis dropped over 550 nucleotide sequences that were highly shared and had low generation probability. For each public chain, a later analysis derived a clonal expansion index from normalized ranks of inferred template counts within each repertoire. A later analysis computed generation probabilities with a VDJ recombination model fitted to out-of-frame rearrangements, and checked the results against IGoR. Hypergeometric tests were used in a later analysis to score TCR-TCR, TCR-HLA and TCR-CMV co-occurrence, with a repertoire-size bias correction applied to the TCR pairs. To estimate false discovery rates, a later analysis permuted the HLA or CMV assignments 20 times. In a later analysis, co-occurring TCRs were grouped with DBSCAN, and TCRdist sequence similarity was added when clustering was performed within HLA-allele-positive subsets. Repertoires with fewer than 30,000 or more than 120,000 public chains were left out of co-occurrence clustering, as were about five repertoires with anomalous nucleotide sharing. TCRdb's version of the immuneACCESS table is confined to in-frame rearrangements and falls short of the full clone set. An unresolved V gene accounts for under half of the shortfall where checked; the remainder is of unknown origin. V and J calls and clone size come straight from that table; D and trimming were deduced from the DNA. The sample yields about 160,000 clones; about 77% were counted once. The ten largest make up roughly 1.3% of the sample.

The cohort comprised fewer than 750 healthy bone marrow donors. All cohort members were sampled while nominally healthy, although unrecorded immune exposures were likely present. The donor was CMV seronegative and was included in the group of several hundred seronegative cohort members. Every donor gave a peripheral blood sample, and the peripheral blood mononuclear cells from that sample were used for TCR beta sequencing. Genomic DNA extraction from the blood cell samples was performed with the Qiagen DNeasy Blood Extraction Kit. The sequence came from a man aged 25 to 45 in good health and CMV-seronegative. Specimen: PBMCs.

The base sequence is TGTGCCTGGAGTGTGAGCATACAGGGATCTGGCTACACCTTC. It is translated as CAWSVSIQGSGYTF. Recombination connected TRBV30 to TRBJ1-2; the D region possibly corresponds to TRBD1 (6 bases align). Trimming removed 0 bases from V and 7 bases from J, leaving 15 bases between the germline ends. Including cysteine and phenylalanine, the CDR3 has 14 amino acids. The read is trimmed to its CDR3 DNA, 42 bases read in frame from base 1. From the germline V gene (reference sequence), CDR1 is GTSNPN and CDR2 is SVGIG.